This is a list of T cell receptor beta chains from one sample in a study of T cells in Graves' hyperthyroidism and ophthalmopathy. TCRdb fed the multiplex PCR reads into MiXCR, producing one record per CDR3 protein. The sample consists of approximately 480,000 distinct CDR3 sequences, around 20% of them appearing once. The sample comprised blood. The receptors shown here come from a man aged 18-30 years with Graves' hyperthyroidism. Both conserved end residues are trimmed from each CDR3. A D gene is named only where the DNA matches it firmly.

D gene	V gene	J gene	CDR3 protein
.	TRBV12-3/TRBV12-4	TRBJ1-1	ASRIGGRVNTEAF
TRBD1	TRBV18	TRBJ2-7	ASSPRGPTYEQY
.	TRBV2	TRBJ2-2	ASSTPPSRTGELF
.	TRBV12-3/TRBV12-4	TRBJ2-6	ASRYGANVLT
TRBD1	TRBV9	TRBJ2-7	ASSVGIGQGSYEQY
TRBD2	TRBV3-1	TRBJ2-7	ASSTRTSADCEQY
TRBD1	TRBV4-1	TRBJ1-1	ASSHGTGGVIGTEAF
TRBD1	TRBV4-1	TRBJ1-2	ASSLGDRGLGYT
.	TRBV15	TRBJ2-2	ATSRDQNTGELF
TRBD1	TRBV6-5	TRBJ1-2	ASSFRTGRGYT
TRBD1	TRBV6-7	TRBJ1-2	ASSLRDRGTYGYT
.	TRBV28	TRBJ1-2	ASSLGIRVDGYT
.	TRBV29-1	TRBJ1-1	SARGGGPEAF
TRBD1	TRBV12-3/TRBV12-4	TRBJ2-3	ASSASQGDTQY
.	TRBV6-5	TRBJ1-2	ASSRSAYGYT
.	TRBV20-1	TRBJ1-1	SARDLGGGFTEAF
.	TRBV20-1	TRBJ2-2	SAATSYNTGELF
TRBD2	TRBV4-1	TRBJ2-7	ASGLAVTYEQY
.	TRBV6-1	TRBJ1-2	ASSRTFPNYGYT
.	TRBV6-1	TRBJ2-7	ASRRYYEQY
.	TRBV28	TRBJ1-5	ASRDGSRSNQPQH
.	TRBV6-2/TRBV6-3	TRBJ1-5	ASTPGTNQPQH
TRBD2	TRBV6-1	TRBJ2-5	ASSEAGAGSETQY
.	TRBV19	TRBJ1-2	ASSPGGRTNYGYT
.	TRBV6-2/TRBV6-3	TRBJ1-1	ASSYLGADTEAF
TRBD1	TRBV6-2/TRBV6-3	TRBJ2-7	ASSPNRGGIHEQY
TRBD2	TRBV5-1	TRBJ2-7	ASRVAGSYEQY
.	TRBV11-2	TRBJ2-4	ASSSLRGPRNIQY
.	TRBV2	TRBJ1-5	ASSRDIGSNQPQH
TRBD1	TRBV10-3	TRBJ1-5	AISEGTGVWPQH
TRBD1	TRBV9	TRBJ2-2	ASSGGTGPTGELF
.	TRBV6-1	TRBJ2-7	ASSLSGRTSYEQY
.	TRBV20-1	TRBJ1-2	SARDREEANYGYT
.	TRBV20-1	TRBJ1-2	SARVGQNYGYT
.	TRBV2	TRBJ2-2	ASSVLGATGELF
TRBD1	TRBV6-1	TRBJ1-2	ASTGTGVANPNYGYT
TRBD2	TRBV29-1	TRBJ2-5	SVEESSAGRGETQY